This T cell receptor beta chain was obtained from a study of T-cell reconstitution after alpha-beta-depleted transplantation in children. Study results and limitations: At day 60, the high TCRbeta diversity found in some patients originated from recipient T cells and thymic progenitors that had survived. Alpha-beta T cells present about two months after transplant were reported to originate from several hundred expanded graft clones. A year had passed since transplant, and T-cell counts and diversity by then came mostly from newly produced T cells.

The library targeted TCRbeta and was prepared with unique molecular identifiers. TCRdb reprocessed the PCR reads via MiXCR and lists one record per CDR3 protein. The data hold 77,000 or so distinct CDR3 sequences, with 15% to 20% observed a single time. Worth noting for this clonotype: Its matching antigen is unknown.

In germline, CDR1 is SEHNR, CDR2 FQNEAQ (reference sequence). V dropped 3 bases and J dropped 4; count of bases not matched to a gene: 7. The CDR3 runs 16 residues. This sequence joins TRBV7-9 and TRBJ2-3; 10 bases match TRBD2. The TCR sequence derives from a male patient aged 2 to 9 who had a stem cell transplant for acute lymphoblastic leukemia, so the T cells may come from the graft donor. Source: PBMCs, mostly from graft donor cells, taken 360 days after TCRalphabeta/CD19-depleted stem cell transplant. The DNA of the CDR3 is TGTGCCAGCAGCTTCTGGCTAGCGGGAGTTGCAGATACGCAGTATTTT. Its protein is CASSFWLAGVADTQYF.